The 32 T cell receptor beta chains below come from one sample, sequenced in a study of T cells in Graves' hyperthyroidism and ophthalmopathy. Amplification of TCR beta CDR3 regions was performed using RNA transcripts as template. The study used the HTBI primer set for a first-round RT-PCR of the TCR CDR3. Each CDR3 protein gets one entry after TCRdb re-called the multiplex PCR reads with MiXCR. The table shows about 380,000 distinct CDR3 sequences, with around 20% occurring only once. Sequenced sample: blood. The receptor source for this set is a man in his late teens or twenties with Graves' ophthalmopathy.

This clonotype has at least ten counts. This sequence joins TRBV7-8 and TRBJ1-2; no definite D call. There are 13 residues in the CDR3. Germline CDR1 and CDR2: SGHVS and FQNEAQ. Between the trimmed V and J ends, which lost 4 bases and 0 bases, there was a span of 6 bases. DNA for the CDR3: TGTGCCAGCAGCTCGGGATCTAACTATGGCTACACCTTC. Its translation is CASSSGSNYGYTF.

V and J are TRBV5-1 and TRBJ1-3; 9 bases are shared with TRBD1. The germline V gene encodes CDR1 SGHRS and CDR2 YFSETQ. Losses at the gene ends were 4 bases for V and 4 bases for J; bases not matched to a gene: 12. This CDR3 is 17 amino acids long. The CDR3 DNA reads as TGCGCCAGCAGCCGGGGCACCGGGACAGGGAGAGGAAACACCATATATTTT. This translates into CASSRGTGTGRGNTIYF.

The chain is built from TRBV19 and TRBJ1-1, with 7 nucleotides matching TRBD1. The junction had 15 bases not matched to a gene; V was cut back by 4 bases and J by 4 bases. The CDR3 totals 17 residues. CDR1 and CDR2 from the germline V gene are LNHDA and SQIVND (reference sequence). The DNA of the CDR3 is TGTGCCAGTAGTACCCCGGGACAGTTTCCAGGGGTCACTGAAGCTTTCTTT. Its translation: CASSTPGQFPGVTEAFF.

In its sample, this clonotype was seen once. The rearrangement links TRBV10-3 to TRBJ1-5; 7 nucleotides line up with TRBD1. CDR1 and CDR2 (germline): ENHRY, SYGVKD. The CDR3 is 13 amino acids. V lost 11 bases and J lost 4; bases outside the gene matches: 8. This CDR3 is CASGQVENQPQHF. For the CDR3, the DNA is TGTGCCTCTGGACAGGTAGAGAATCAGCCCCAGCATTTT.

With respect to this clonotype: Being one base from a much bigger clone, this may be a read error. The chain uses TRBV12-3 or TRBV12-4 and TRBJ2-7; D is possibly TRBD1 (6 bases). This CDR3 contains 13 residues. The CDR3: CASSTRDTYGQYF. The DNA of the CDR3 is TGTGCCAGCAGTACCCGGGACACCTACGGGCAGTACTTC.

This clonotype occurred many times. The chain has TRBV2 and TRBJ2-1, with D unresolved. The CDR3 has 11 amino acids. Trimming took 3 bases from V and 9 from J, leaving 6 bases between them. Germline V gene lookup returns CDR1 SNHLY and CDR2 FYNNEI. Here the CDR3 DNA reads TGTGCCAGCAGTGACTGGGTTGAGCAGTTCTTC. Residues: CASSDWVEQFF.

This clonotype was seen many times. This sequence joins TRBV12-3 or TRBV12-4 and TRBJ1-5, with TRBD1 matching over 9 bases. There are 15 residues in the CDR3. The J segment lost 6 bases and the V segment lost 6 bases, leaving 9 bases of the junction unmatched. The CDR3 sequence is CASSPGQGRGQPQHF. As DNA, the CDR3 is TGTGCCAGCAGCCCGGGACAGGGACGGGGTCAGCCCCAGCATTTT.

The chain is built from TRBV4-1 and TRBJ2-3, with TRBD2 matching over 7 bases. The germline V gene encodes CDR1 MGHRA and CDR2 YSYEKL. The trim removed 6 bases at V and 2 bases at J, leaving 5 bases unmatched. The CDR3 is made up of 14 amino acids. The CDR3 loop is CASRPRGDTDTQYF. CDR3 sequence (DNA): TGCGCCAGCAGACCTCGGGGGGACACAGATACGCAGTATTTT.

This clonotype was found many times. The chain links TRBV2 to TRBJ2-7; D might be TRBD1 (6 bases). Trimming left V 3 bases short and J 6 bases short, with 18 bases between. CDR3 size: 15 residues. Germline assignment: CDR1 SNHLY and CDR2 FYNNEI. This CDR3 reads CASSDPQGTFGEQYF. The DNA for the CDR3 is TGTGCCAGCAGTGACCCACAGGGTACTTTCGGCGAGCAGTACTTC.

This clonotype has ten or more counts. The rearrangement links TRBV5-8 to TRBJ1-4, with D tentatively TRBD1 (5 bases). Per germline, CDR1 SGHTS and CDR2 YDEGEE. CDR3 length: 14 residues. V lost 5 bases to trimming and J lost 10 bases, with 18 bases between them. CDR3 DNA: TGTGCCAGCAGGGCCGGGACGGACGCGGGAAAACTGTTTTTT. It is translated as CASRAGTDAGKLFF.

This clonotype appeared a single time. This sequence joins TRBV18 and TRBJ2-7, with TRBD2 matching over 12 bases. CDR3 length equals 16 residues. CDR1 and CDR2 from the germline V gene are KGHSH and LQKENI. The V and J ends lost 6 bases and 4 bases, in that order; junction bases with no gene match: 10. The CDR3 region is CASSPSTSGGLYEQYF. The DNA of the CDR3 is TGTGCCAGCTCCCCTTCGACTAGCGGGGGTTTGTACGAGCAGTACTTC.

Of note for this clonotype: A much larger clone lies one base from this, so it may be a read error. The V gene is TRBV3-1, the J gene TRBJ1-2; D may be TRBD1 (6 bases). CDR3 length equals 14 residues. V shed 2 bases and J shed 8 bases, with 15 bases lying between them. Germline lookup yields CDR1 LGHDT and CDR2 YNNKEL (reference sequence). CDR3 loop: CASSQLDGGGGYTF. The CDR3 nucleotides are TGTGCCAGCAGCCAATTAGACGGGGGCGGGGGCTACACCTTC.

This clonotype was detected a few times. Given a much more abundant clone one base away, this may be a read error. V is TRBV6-2 or TRBV6-3 and J is TRBJ1-1, with a tentative D call TRBD1 (5 bases). V dropped 0 bases and J dropped 8 bases, with 13 bases sitting between them. CDR3 size: 14 residues. CDR1 is MNHEY, CDR2 SVGEGT, per germline. Here the CDR3 reads CASSYSRGDGEAFF. CDR3 bases: TGTGCCAGCAGTTACTCCCGGGGCGATGGAGAAGCTTTCTTT.

A few counts support this clonotype. This rearrangement joins TRBV4-1 to TRBJ2-1, with TRBD2 identical over 7 bases. This CDR3 has 15 amino acids. Trimming took 3 bases from V and 15 from J; bases not matched to a gene: 17. CDR1 is MGHRA, CDR2 YSYEKL, per germline. The CDR3 here is CASSQIAGGLGGRFF. CDR3 nucleotide sequence: TGCGCCAGCAGCCAGATAGCGGGTGGACTCGGTGGACGGTTCTTC.

The table lists this clonotype with a few counts. This sequence joins TRBV20-1 and TRBJ2-5, with 7 positions matching TRBD2. The J segment lost 4 bases and the V segment lost 2 bases, leaving 7 bases of the junction unmatched. CDR1 is DFQATT and CDR2 is SNEGSKA in the germline V gene (reference sequence). The CDR3 consists of 14 residues. CDR3 protein: CSARMGGGGETQYF. DNA of the CDR3: TGCAGTGCTAGAATGGGCGGGGGTGGAGAGACCCAGTACTTC.

This clonotype occurred once. V is TRBV30 and J is TRBJ1-6; D is possibly TRBD1 (6 bases). The CDR3 extends over 14 amino acids. The V gene's germline CDR1 is GTSNPN and CDR2 SVGIG (reference sequence). V was pared by 0 bases and J by 10 bases, with 13 bases between. The CDR3, as DNA: TGTGCCTGGAGTGTACTACAGGGCGGATCACCCCTCCACTTT. Residues: CAWSVLQGGSPLHF.

This clonotype was detected a few times. This chain connects TRBV7-2 to TRBJ1-4; possibly TRBD1 for D (5 bases). Germline assignment: CDR1 SGHTA and CDR2 FQGNSA. V dropped 5 bases and J dropped 0 bases, with 13 bases sitting between them. This CDR3 has 16 residues. Here the CDR3 DNA reads TGTGCCAGCAGCGCCTCCAGGGCTGCAACTAATGAAAAACTGTTTTTT. Translating gives CASSASRAATNEKLFF.

In this sample, this clonotype turned up many times. This chain joins TRBV7-9 and TRBJ1-1; the D is unclear. V lost 3 bases to trimming and J lost 10 bases, with 9 bases between them. Germline CDR1 reads SEHNR; CDR2 reads FQNEAQ (reference sequence). The CDR3 covers 11 residues. The CDR3, as DNA: TGTGCCAGCAGCTTTGAGGAGCGAGCTTTCTTT. Translating it yields CASSFEERAFF.

The rearrangement uses TRBV11-3 and TRBJ2-1; maybe TRBD1 (6 bases). Germline V gene data show CDR1 as SGHNT and CDR2 as YENEEA. The CDR3 consists of 13 residues. The V and J ends lost 5 bases and 12 bases respectively, with 17 bases between them. The CDR3 DNA reads as TGTGCCAGCAGCGCACTAGGTGGGGGCGGGCAGTTCTTC. Translation: CASSALGGGGQFF. The complete variable domain, with remaining parts taken from reference TRBV11-3 and TRBJ2-1, reads EAGVVQSPRYKIIEKKQPVAFWCNPISGHNTLYWYLQNLGQGPELLIRYENEEAVDDSQLPKDRFSAERLKGVDSTLKIQPAELGDSAVYLCASSALGGGGQFFGPGTRLTVL.

This clonotype was seen a few times. This chain joins TRBV4-1 and TRBJ2-7; D possibly uses TRBD1 or TRBD2 (6 bases each). The V gene lost 4 bases and the J gene lost 0 bases, with 19 bases spanning the gap. CDR3 length equals 17 residues. Germline lookup yields CDR1 MGHRA and CDR2 YSYEKL. The CDR3 sequence is CASSPFPTGASSYEQYF. For the CDR3, the DNA is TGCGCCAGCAGCCCTTTCCCTACGGGGGCCTCCTCCTACGAGCAGTACTTC.

This clonotype was seen repeatedly, ten times or more. The CDR3 DNA is TGCGCCAGCAGCTTCGCGAATGATGGCGAGCAGTACTTC. Its protein product is CASSFANDGEQYF. The rearrangement links TRBV5-1 to TRBJ2-7; no reliable D call. The CDR3 is 13 amino acids. Trimming shortened V by 2 bases and J by 6 bases, and 12 bases separated the two germline ends. Per the germline V gene, CDR1 is SGHRS and CDR2 is YFSETQ.

This clonotype was seen ten or more times. V usage is TRBV11-2 and J usage is TRBJ1-1; D call uncertain. This CDR3 has 13 amino acids. V dropped 5 bases and J dropped 11 bases, with 18 bases sitting between them. From germline, CDR1 is SGHAT and CDR2 FQNNGV. The CDR3 loop reads CASSPDPGSQAFF. As DNA, the CDR3 is TGTGCCAGCAGCCCTGACCCCGGGTCCCAGGCTTTCTTT.

Many counts were recorded for this clonotype. This rearrangement joins TRBV7-9 to TRBJ2-1, with D perhaps TRBD1 or TRBD2 (5 bases each). V lost 1 base and J lost 7, with 17 bases in between. Germline assignment: CDR1 SEHNR and CDR2 FQNEAQ (reference sequence). This CDR3 spans 16 amino acids. The CDR3 sequence: CASSLDMGPRGNEQFF. CDR3 in DNA: TGTGCCAGCAGCTTAGATATGGGACCACGAGGGAATGAGCAGTTCTTC.

The rearrangement joins TRBV7-8 to TRBJ1-1; D perhaps matches TRBD1 (6 bases). Germline CDR1 reads SGHVS; CDR2 reads FQNEAQ. The CDR3 contains 12 residues. The V end lost 5 bases, the J end lost 14 bases, and 18 bases lay between the germline ends. The DNA for the CDR3 is TGTGCCAGCAGCCCGGGGGGGGGCGGCACCTTCTTT. The encoded protein is CASSPGGGGTFF.

The J gene is TRBJ1-3, the V gene TRBV7-8, with a tentative D call TRBD1 (5 bases). The ends were cut back, 8 bases at V and 0 bases at J, with 8 bases in the middle. Germline CDR1 is SGHVS and CDR2 is FQNEAQ. CDR3 length: 13 amino acids. CDR3 loop: CASAGSSGNTIYF. CDR3 bases: TGTGCCAGCGCAGGGAGCTCTGGAAACACCATATATTTT.

This clonotype was observed many times. The chain links TRBV5-1 to TRBJ1-1, with 7 bases lining up with TRBD1. CDR1 is SGHRS and CDR2 is YFSETQ in the germline V gene. The CDR3 loop spans 13 amino acids. The V gene end was trimmed by 7 bases and the J gene end by 6 bases; junction bases not matched to a gene: 9. The CDR3 DNA follows: TGCGCCAGCGGGGAGGGAGGGGGCTCTGAAGCTTTCTTT. Protein: CASGEGGGSEAFF.

This clonotype was seen a few times. The J gene is TRBJ2-7, the V gene TRBV14; D unresolved. Trimming cost V 0 bases and J 7 bases, with 13 bases left between them. The CDR3 totals 14 residues. Looked up from germline, CDR1 is SGHDN and CDR2 is FVKESK. Written as DNA, the CDR3 is TGTGCCAGCAGCCAAGAAGCAGAAGGGCGGGAGCAGTACTTC. Its protein product is CASSQEAEGREQYF.

This clonotype was seen ten or more times. This chain links TRBV12-3 or TRBV12-4 with TRBJ1-6, with D unclear. This CDR3 contains 12 residues. Trimming shortened V by 7 bases and J by 14 bases, and 15 bases separated the two germline ends. This chain's CDR3 is CASTGDEGTLHF. In nucleotides, the CDR3 is TGTGCCAGCACCGGTGATGAGGGAACCCTCCACTTT.

Ten or more counts support this clonotype. The rearrangement joins TRBV7-3 to TRBJ2-3, with a tentative D call TRBD1 (5 bases). CDR1 and CDR2 (germline): SGHTA, FQGTGA. Deletions cut 5 bases from V and 10 bases from J, with 16 bases between. The CDR3 runs 13 residues. The CDR3 reads CASSDEPGFAQYF. The CDR3 DNA follows: TGTGCCAGCAGCGACGAACCAGGGTTTGCGCAGTATTTT.

This sequence joins TRBV19 and TRBJ1-6; D remains ambiguous. Germline-derived CDR1 and CDR2 are LNHDA and SQIVND (reference sequence). Between the trimmed V and J ends, which lost 5 bases and 7 bases, there was a span of 21 bases. The CDR3 loop spans 17 amino acids. DNA for the CDR3: TGTGCCAGTAGTTCCAATTCTTTCGGCATGTTGAATTCACCCCTCCACTTT. Amino acid sequence: CASSSNSFGMLNSPLHF.

The J gene is TRBJ1-1, the V gene TRBV10-3, with unresolved D. The germline V and J ends were trimmed by 4 bases and 3 bases, with 12 bases remaining between them. Per germline, CDR1 ENHRY and CDR2 SYGVKD. This CDR3 has 14 residues. The CDR3 nucleotides are TGTGCCATCAGTGGGACGGGGAGAGACACTGAAGCTTTCTTT. As protein: CAISGTGRDTEAFF.

This clonotype was picked up many times. The chain joins TRBV9 to TRBJ1-5; 9 positions agree with TRBD1. CDR3 length: 15 amino acids. V lost 3 bases, J lost 5 bases, and 6 bases stayed unmatched. Germline assignment: CDR1 SGDLS and CDR2 YYNGEE. This chain's CDR3 is CASSGGQGLDQPQHF. The CDR3 coding sequence is TGTGCCAGCAGCGGAGGACAGGGGTTGGATCAGCCCCAGCATTTT.